This T cell receptor beta chain was sequenced for a study of blood T cell repertoires in COVID-19. V shed 9 bases, J shed 6 bases, and the junction held 6 bases outside the gene matches. Germline V gene lookup returns CDR1 LNHDA and CDR2 SQIVND (reference sequence). The CDR3 loop spans 14 amino acids. Sequencing used immunoSEQ multiplex PCR; TCRdb keeps in-frame clones, though not all of them. The profile shows fewer than 150,000 clones, around 86% of them singletons. The chain couples TRBV19 to TRBJ2-2, with TRBD1 matching over 11 bases. This clonotype was sampled from a woman aged 50 to 60 who had recovered from COVID-19. The sequenced sample was peripheral blood. CDR3 nucleotide sequence: TGTGCCAGCCGACGGACAGGGGGCTCCGGGGAGCTGTTTTTT. It yields the protein CASRRTGGSGELFF.